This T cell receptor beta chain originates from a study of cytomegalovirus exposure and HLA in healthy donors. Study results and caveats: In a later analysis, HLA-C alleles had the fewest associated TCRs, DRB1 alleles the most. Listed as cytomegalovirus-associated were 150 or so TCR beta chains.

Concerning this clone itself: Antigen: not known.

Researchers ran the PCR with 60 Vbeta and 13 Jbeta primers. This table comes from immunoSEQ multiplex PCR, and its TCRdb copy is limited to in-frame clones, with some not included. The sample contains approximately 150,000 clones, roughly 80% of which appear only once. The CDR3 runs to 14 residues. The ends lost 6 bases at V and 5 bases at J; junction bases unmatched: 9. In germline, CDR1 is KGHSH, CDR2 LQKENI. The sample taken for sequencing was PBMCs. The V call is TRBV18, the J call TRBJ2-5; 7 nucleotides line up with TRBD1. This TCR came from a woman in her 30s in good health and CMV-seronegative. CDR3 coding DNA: TGTGCCAGCTCGCCCGGGACAGAGAGCGAGACCCAGTACTTC. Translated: CASSPGTESETQYF.